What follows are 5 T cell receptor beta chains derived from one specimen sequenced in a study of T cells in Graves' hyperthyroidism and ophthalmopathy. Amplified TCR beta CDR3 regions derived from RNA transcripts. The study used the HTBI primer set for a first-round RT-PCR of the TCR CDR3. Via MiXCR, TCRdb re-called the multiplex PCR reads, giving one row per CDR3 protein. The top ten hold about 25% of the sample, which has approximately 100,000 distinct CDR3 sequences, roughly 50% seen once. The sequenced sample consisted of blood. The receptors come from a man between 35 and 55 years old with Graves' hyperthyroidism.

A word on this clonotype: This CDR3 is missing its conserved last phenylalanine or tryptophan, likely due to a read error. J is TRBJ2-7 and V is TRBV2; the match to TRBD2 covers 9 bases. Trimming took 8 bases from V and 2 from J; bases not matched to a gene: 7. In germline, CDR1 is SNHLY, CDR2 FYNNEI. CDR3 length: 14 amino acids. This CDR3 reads CASGVASGTYEQYL. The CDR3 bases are TGTGCCAGCGGTGTGGCTAGCGGGACCTACGAGCAGTACTTA.

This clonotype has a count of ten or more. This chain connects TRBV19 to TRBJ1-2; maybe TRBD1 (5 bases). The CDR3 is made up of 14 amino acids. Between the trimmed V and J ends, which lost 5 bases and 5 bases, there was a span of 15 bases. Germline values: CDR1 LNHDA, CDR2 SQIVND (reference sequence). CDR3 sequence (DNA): TGTGCCAGTAGTGGAGGAACAGGTGATTATGGCTACACCTTC. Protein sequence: CASSGGTGDYGYTF.

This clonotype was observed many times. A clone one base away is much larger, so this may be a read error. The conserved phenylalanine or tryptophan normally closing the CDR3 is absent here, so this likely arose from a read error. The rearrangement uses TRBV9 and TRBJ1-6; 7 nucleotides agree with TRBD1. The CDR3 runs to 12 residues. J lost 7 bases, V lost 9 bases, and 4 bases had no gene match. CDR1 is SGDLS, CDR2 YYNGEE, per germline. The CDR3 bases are TGTGCCACCGGGACAGCCAATTCACCCCTCCACCTT. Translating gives CATGTANSPLHL.

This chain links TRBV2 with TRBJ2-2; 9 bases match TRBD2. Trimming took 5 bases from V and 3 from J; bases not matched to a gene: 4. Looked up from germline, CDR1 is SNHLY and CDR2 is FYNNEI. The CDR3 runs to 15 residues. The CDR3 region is CASSYLAGYTGELFF. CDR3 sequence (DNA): TGTGCCAGCAGTTACCTAGCGGGATACACCGGGGAGCTGTTTTTT. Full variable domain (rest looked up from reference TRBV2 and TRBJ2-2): EPEVTQTPSHQVTQMGQEVILRCVPISNHLYFYWYRQILGQKVEFLVSFYNNEISEKSEIFDDQFSVERPDGSNFTLKIRSTKLEDSAMYFCASSYLAGYTGELFFGEGSRLTVL.

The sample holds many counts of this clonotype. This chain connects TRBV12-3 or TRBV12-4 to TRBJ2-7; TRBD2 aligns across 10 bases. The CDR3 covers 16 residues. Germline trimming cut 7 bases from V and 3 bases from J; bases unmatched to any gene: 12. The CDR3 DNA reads TGTGCCAGCACCCGGACGGCGACTAGCGGGCTCTACGAGCAGTACTTC. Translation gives CASTRTATSGLYEQYF.